Below are 10 T cell receptor beta chains sequenced from a single sample in a study of long-term antiretroviral therapy in people with HIV. Researchers ran immunoSEQ v3.0 at survey level. Generated by immunoSEQ multiplex PCR, the TCRdb table keeps only in-frame clones and is missing some. The sample gives 20,000 to 25,000 clones, around 85% of which show up once; 12% is in the top ten. Sequencing used unsorted PBMCs, obtained 1.6 years after starting antiretroviral therapy. All receptors come from a man aged 35-49 years with HIV.

This clone came up a few times. The chain recombines TRBV4-1 with TRBJ1-5, with D unclear. CDR1 is MGHRA, CDR2 YSYEKL, per germline. Trimming removed 4 bases from V and 0 bases from J, with 10 bases in between. This CDR3 comprises 15 residues. The DNA for the CDR3 is TGCGCCAGCAGCCCCCGCTTAGATAGCAATCAGCCCCAGCATTTT. This gives the protein CASSPRLDSNQPQHF.

The chain combines TRBV5-4 with TRBJ1-2; D gene uncertain. V gave up 4 bases and J gave up 2 bases, with 12 bases separating them. The CDR3 sequence is 14 residues long. Germline lookup yields CDR1 SGHNT and CDR2 YYREEE (reference sequence). The CDR3 DNA reads TGTGCCAGCAGCAACAACCGGGAGAACTATGGCTACACCTTC. Its translation is CASSNNRENYGYTF.

This clone was seen once. This sequence joins TRBV13 and TRBJ2-7; maybe TRBD1 (6 bases). Deletions cut 0 bases from V and 6 bases from J, with 9 bases between. CDR3 size: 13 residues. Germline V lookup: CDR1 PRHDT, CDR2 FYEKMQ (reference sequence). As DNA, the CDR3 is TGTGCCAGCAGCTTAGGACAGGGCTTCGAGCAGTACTTC. It yields the protein CASSLGQGFEQYF. Looking up the rest from reference TRBV13 and TRBJ2-7 gives the full variable domain: AAGVIQSPRHLIKEKRETATLKCYPIPRHDTVYWYQQGPGQDPQFLISFYEKMQSDKGSIPDRFSAQQFSDYHSELNMSSLELGDSALYFCASSLGQGFEQYFGPGTRLTVT.

This chain uses TRBV6-7 with TRBJ1-2; 7 positions agree with TRBD1. TRBV6-7 is reported as an ORF; its role is uncertain. V lost 5 bases to trimming and J lost 1 base; unmatched junction nucleotides: 10. This CDR3 is 16 amino acids long. As DNA, the CDR3 is TGTGCCAGCAGTCTGTCCTGTGACAGGGTTAACTATGGCTACACCTTC. Encoded protein: CASSLSCDRVNYGYTF.

This chain joins TRBV9 and TRBJ2-1, with D uncertain. The CDR3 consists of 14 residues. Germline V gene data show CDR1 as SGDLS and CDR2 as YYNGEE. V shed 0 bases and J shed 2 bases, with 6 bases lying between them. CDR3 region: CASSVGNPYNEQFF. Written as DNA, the CDR3 is TGTGCCAGCAGCGTAGGCAATCCCTACAATGAGCAGTTCTTC.

The V call is TRBV15, the J call TRBJ1-3; no reliable D call. The CDR3 length is 14 residues. Germline CDR1 is LNHNV and CDR2 is YYDKDF (reference sequence). V shed 4 bases and J shed 0 bases, with 7 bases lying between them. The CDR3 bases are TGTGCCACCAGCAAGATTCGCTCTGGAAACACCATATATTTT. Translating gives CATSKIRSGNTIYF.

The chain carries TRBV18 and TRBJ1-1; D is ambiguous. V shed 2 bases and J shed 5 bases, with 9 bases lying between them. The V gene's germline CDR1 is KGHSH and CDR2 LQKENI. The CDR3 length is 13 residues. CDR3 DNA sequence: TGTGCCAGCTCACCAGGCAGAACTACTGAAGCTTTCTTT. Amino acids: CASSPGRTTEAFF.

The chain carries TRBV9 and TRBJ2-3; 8 positions match TRBD1. J was trimmed by 0 bases and V by 0 bases; bases with no gene match: 3. The CDR3 is 16 residues long. Germline CDR1 and CDR2: SGDLS and YYNGEE. The CDR3 reads CASSVEGQVSTDTQYF. Here the CDR3 DNA reads TGTGCCAGCAGCGTAGAGGGACAGGTCAGCACAGATACGCAGTATTTT.

The rearrangement links TRBV11-2 to TRBJ2-1, with D possibly TRBD2 on 5 matching bases. CDR3 length equals 15 residues. Germline lookup yields CDR1 SGHAT and CDR2 FQNNGV. V lost 0 bases, J lost 7 bases, and 13 bases lay in between. The CDR3 DNA is TGTGCCAGCAGCTTAGATTTTTCGGGGAATAATGAGCAGTTCTTC. It yields the protein CASSLDFSGNNEQFF.

The chain couples TRBV14 to TRBJ1-2; D gene unclear. CDR1 and CDR2 from the germline V gene are SGHDN and FVKESK. V was trimmed by 1 base and J by 4 bases, leaving 13 bases between them. The CDR3 has 15 amino acids. The CDR3 nucleotides are TGTGCCAGCAGCCAAGTAGAAGGATTCCTCTATGGCTACACCTTC. Encoded protein: CASSQVEGFLYGYTF. Drawing the rest from reference TRBV14 and TRBJ1-2, the complete variable domain is EAGVTQFPSHSVIEKGQTVTLRCDPISGHDNLYWYRRVMGKEIKFLLHFVKESKQDESGMPNNRFLAERTGGTYSTLKVQPAELEDSGVYFCASSQVEGFLYGYTFGSGTRLTVV.